The T cell receptor (beta chain) described here comes from a study of cytomegalovirus exposure and HLA in healthy donors. This CDR3 has 15 amino acids. Germline lookup yields CDR1 MNHEY and CDR2 SVGAGI. V was pared by 5 bases and J by 10 bases, with 7 bases of the junction left unmatched. There are a few counts of this clone. Libraries were prepared by immunoSEQ multiplex PCR; TCRdb keeps only in-frame clonotypes and omits some of them. The top ten hold 2.2% of the sample, which has 50,000 or so clones, 91% seen once. The sample consisted of PBMCs. The V gene is TRBV6-5, the J gene TRBJ2-1, with 14 bases identical to TRBD2. The sequence was collected from a woman in her thirties in good health and CMV-seronegative. The CDR3 spells CASSRLAGGPGEQFF. The CDR3, as DNA: TGTGCCAGCAGTCGACTAGCGGGAGGGCCGGGGGAGCAGTTCTTC.